One and the same sample provided the 24 T cell receptor beta chains below, sequenced in a study of cytomegalovirus exposure and HLA in healthy donors. Vbeta (60) and Jbeta (13) primers were used in the PCR. Only in-frame clones appear in the TCRdb table, and some are missing; sequencing was by immunoSEQ multiplex PCR. The table shows more than 150,000 clones, with 80% occurring only once. Source material: PBMCs. All receptors come from a woman aged 30 to 39 in good health and CMV-seronegative.

This chain uses TRBV7-9 with TRBJ1-2; TRBD1 is a possible D gene (5 bases). In germline, CDR1 is SEHNR, CDR2 FQNEAQ (reference sequence). This CDR3 is 12 amino acids long. CDR3 bases: TGTTTCTTTGGGGGGGAGGCCTATGGCTACACCTTC. Translation: CFFGGEAYGYTF.

The rearrangement links TRBV11-1 to TRBJ2-1, with 7 bases identical to TRBD1. The germline V gene encodes CDR1 SGHAT and CDR2 FQDESV (reference sequence). Germline trimming cut 5 bases from V and 4 bases from J; bases unmatched to any gene: 2. This CDR3 is 13 amino acids long. CDR3: CASSQGQYNEQFF. The CDR3 DNA reads TGTGCCAGCAGCCAGGGACAGTACAATGAGCAGTTCTTC.

CDR3 coding DNA: TGTGCCAGCAGTGAAGCCCAGCGTCGAGGTACACAGTACTTC. Protein sequence: CASSEAQRRGTQYF. The chain joins TRBV6-1 to TRBJ2-5, with D unclear. The CDR3 is 14 amino acids. The germline V and J ends were trimmed by 0 bases and 11 bases, with 16 bases remaining between them. Per the germline V gene, CDR1 is MNHNS and CDR2 is SASEGT.

V is TRBV19 and J is TRBJ1-2, with 8 bases lining up with TRBD1. J gave up 8 bases and V 5 bases, and 10 bases lay outside the gene matches. This CDR3 is built from 14 residues. CDR1 and CDR2 from the germline V gene are LNHDA and SQIVND (reference sequence). The CDR3, as DNA: TGTGCCAGTAGTCTTCCGGACAGGGAGAGGGGCTACACCTTC. Its protein product is CASSLPDRERGYTF.

The genes are TRBV7-2 and TRBJ1-6; D possibly corresponds to TRBD1 (5 bases). The ends were cut back, 2 bases at V and 9 bases at J, with 14 bases in the middle. Germline CDR1 is SGHTA and CDR2 is FQGNSA. The CDR3 is made up of 15 amino acids. The CDR3 protein is CASSLTLQGISPLHF. CDR3 sequence (DNA): TGTGCCAGCAGCTTAACGCTCCAGGGAATTTCACCCCTCCACTTT.

The chain carries TRBV6-5 and TRBJ2-7, with 15 nucleotides matching TRBD2. J gave up 2 bases and V 4 bases, and 3 bases lay outside the gene matches. This CDR3 has 16 amino acids. CDR1 MNHEY and CDR2 SVGAGI come from the germline V gene. The CDR3 DNA reads TGTGCCAGCAGTTCGGGACTAGCGGGGGGAACCTACGAGCAGTACTTC. Its translation is CASSSGLAGGTYEQYF.

The J gene is TRBJ2-5, the V gene TRBV2, with D possibly being TRBD2 (5 bases). CDR1 and CDR2 (germline): SNHLY, FYNNEI. Between the trimmed V and J ends, which lost 7 bases and 4 bases, there was a span of 13 bases. The CDR3 contains 13 residues. The CDR3 reads CASTEEVSETQYF. The CDR3 nucleotides are TGTGCCAGCACAGAGGAGGTCTCAGAGACCCAGTACTTC.

This chain connects TRBV6-1 to TRBJ2-7; TRBD2 agrees at 7 bases. The V and J ends lost 4 bases and 2 bases, in that order; junction bases with no gene match: 8. The CDR3 totals 15 residues. The germline CDR1 and CDR2 sequences are MNHNS and SASEGT. The CDR3 sequence is CASSARAGLPYEQYF. CDR3 nucleotide sequence: TGTGCCAGCAGTGCCCGAGCGGGGCTCCCCTACGAGCAGTACTTC.

The CDR3 coding sequence is TGTGCCAGCAGCCAAGCGGCAGCAGGGCCTCCCTACGAGCAGTACTTC. It is translated as CASSQAAAGPPYEQYF. The chain has TRBV4-2 and TRBJ2-7, with D maybe TRBD1 (5 bases). Germline CDR1 is LGHNA and CDR2 is YNFKEQ. V lost 1 base and J 2 bases, leaving 15 bases between the germline ends. The CDR3 has 16 amino acids.

The chain links TRBV11-3 to TRBJ2-7; D unclear. This CDR3 spans 13 amino acids. The V and J ends lost 5 bases and 2 bases respectively, with 10 bases between them. Germline V gene lookup returns CDR1 SGHNT and CDR2 YENEEA. The CDR3 loop reads CASSRSDAYEQYF. CDR3 DNA: TGTGCCAGCAGCAGATCAGATGCCTACGAGCAGTACTTC.

There are a few counts of this clone. The V call is TRBV19, the J call TRBJ1-3, with TRBD1 as a possible D gene (5 bases). Trimming stripped 4 bases from V and 5 bases from J, with 9 bases between. CDR1 is LNHDA and CDR2 is SQIVND in the germline V gene (reference sequence). The CDR3 has 13 amino acids. The CDR3: CASSKDRRNTIYF. For the CDR3, the DNA is TGTGCCAGTAGTAAAGACAGAAGAAACACCATATATTTT.

The chain employs TRBV4-2 and TRBJ2-5, with TRBD2 identical over 13 bases. CDR1 and CDR2 (germline): LGHNA, YNFKEQ. This CDR3 has 17 residues. The V segment lost 1 base and the J segment 5 bases; nucleotides outside the gene matches: 7. The CDR3 DNA sequence: TGTGCCAGCAGCCAAGGAACTAGCGGGGGGGCCGAGGAGACCCAGTACTTC. Encoded protein: CASSQGTSGGAEETQYF.

The chain joins TRBV9 to TRBJ2-3; D unresolved. CDR1 SGDLS and CDR2 YYNGEE come from the germline V gene. CDR3 length: 14 residues. V lost 0 bases, J lost 0 bases, and 5 bases lay in between. The CDR3 loop reads CASSVVTSTDTQYF. CDR3 sequence (DNA): TGTGCCAGCAGCGTAGTTACAAGCACAGATACGCAGTATTTT.

This clone has more than one count but fewer than ten. The gene calls are TRBV5-4 and TRBJ2-1; 13 bases map to TRBD2. The CDR3 is 16 residues long. Germline trimming cut 3 bases from V and 6 bases from J; bases unmatched to any gene: 6. The V gene's germline CDR1 is SGHNT and CDR2 YYREEE (reference sequence). The CDR3 protein is CASSSGGLAGTNEQFF. CDR3 sequence (DNA): TGTGCCAGCAGCTCTGGGGGACTAGCGGGAACCAATGAGCAGTTCTTC.

As to this clone: At one end the junction does not follow the germline gene, possibly because of a read error. DNA for the CDR3: TGTGCCAGCAGCTTGGGGCATGCAGGGGGCGTAGCTCCATCGGACTTC. Translating it yields CASSLGHAGGVAPSDF. The chain combines TRBV5-5 with TRBJ2-7; 8 nucleotides line up with TRBD1. The germline V gene encodes CDR1 SGHKS and CDR2 YYEKEE (reference sequence). CDR3 length equals 16 residues.

The CDR3 coding sequence is TGTGCCAGCAGCCCCCTGGAGGCACCCTATGGCTACACCTTC. It is translated as CASSPLEAPYGYTF. The chain uses TRBV27 and TRBJ1-2; D is unclear. This CDR3 is 14 amino acids long. Per germline, CDR1 MNHEY and CDR2 SMNVEV (reference sequence). V lost 6 bases and J lost 4, with 15 bases in between.

This clone was seen only a few times. The rearrangement joins TRBV25-1 to TRBJ2-1; the D is unclear. Germline V gene lookup returns CDR1 MGHDK and CDR2 SYGVNS. Trimming removed 7 bases at V and 3 bases at J, with 4 bases between. This CDR3 is built from 11 residues. CDR3 in amino acids: CASNNYNEQFF. For the CDR3, the DNA is TGTGCCAGCAACAACTACAATGAGCAGTTCTTC.

The chain employs TRBV7-9 and TRBJ1-6, with TRBD1 matching over 8 bases. Germline V gene sequence: CDR1 SEHNR, CDR2 FQNEAQ (reference sequence). V gave up 7 bases and J gave up 9 bases; unmatched junction bases: 8. This CDR3 spans 14 amino acids. The CDR3 coding sequence is TGTGCCAGCACCGAGGGGACAGGACTTTCACCCCTCCACTTT. Its protein is CASTEGTGLSPLHF.

This clone was seen a handful of times. J is TRBJ2-7 and V is TRBV19, with a weak D call TRBD2 (5 bases). CDR3 length equals 13 residues. Trimming left V 5 bases short and J 8 bases short, with 16 bases between. Germline V gene lookup returns CDR1 LNHDA and CDR2 SQIVND (reference sequence). The CDR3 spells CASSERTGQQQYF. The DNA for the CDR3 is TGTGCCAGTAGTGAAAGGACTGGGCAGCAGCAGTACTTC.

The V gene is TRBV25-1, the J gene TRBJ2-3, with TRBD2 as a possible D gene (7 bases). Germline V gene data show CDR1 as MGHDK and CDR2 as SYGVNS. The CDR3 has 14 amino acids. V was clipped by 5 bases and J by 2 bases, with 11 bases between them. CDR3 in DNA: TGTGCCAGCAGTTCGGGGGGCGACACAGATACGCAGTATTTT. Its translation is CASSSGGDTDTQYF.

This clone was counted a single time. The chain joins TRBV30 to TRBJ1-5; D may be TRBD1 (5 bases). The germline CDR1 and CDR2 sequences are GTSNPN and SVGIG (reference sequence). The CDR3 loop spans 14 amino acids. Trimming cost V 6 bases and J 0 bases, with 12 bases left between them. The CDR3 loop reads CACGGGYSNQPQHF. For the CDR3, the DNA is TGTGCCTGTGGGGGGGGATATAGCAATCAGCCCCAGCATTTT.

The CDR3: CASSQDRGTGDEKLFF. CDR3 coding DNA: TGTGCCAGCAGCCAAGATAGGGGGACAGGGGACGAAAAACTGTTTTTT. The chain carries TRBV4-2 and TRBJ1-4; 10 bases line up with TRBD1. Trimming took 0 bases from V and 8 from J; bases not matched to a gene: 6. The V gene's germline CDR1 is LGHNA and CDR2 YNFKEQ. This CDR3 comprises 16 residues.

This clone was counted a few times. The chain recombines TRBV14 with TRBJ1-3; no clear D. V lost 0 bases and J lost 4, with 16 bases in between. Germline lookup yields CDR1 SGHDN and CDR2 FVKESK. The CDR3 loop spans 17 amino acids. The CDR3 loop is CASSQDQYSGEGNTIYF. The CDR3 DNA reads TGTGCCAGCAGCCAAGATCAGTATAGTGGAGAAGGAAACACCATATATTTT.

This clone appeared a few times. The V and J genes are TRBV16 and TRBJ1-2; D is unclear. The V gene lost 4 bases and the J gene lost 1 base, with 16 bases spanning the gap. This CDR3 is built from 16 residues. Germline CDR1 is KGHSY and CDR2 is FQNENV. The CDR3 nucleotides read TGTGCCAGCAGCCTCGGCGAGGGTTTGGGTAACTATGGCTACACCTTC. The encoded protein is CASSLGEGLGNYGYTF.